Sequencing of this TCR beta chain was carried out in a study of post-analysis software for immune sequencing data. Background on the study: Courses of disease covered relapsing-remitting, secondary progressive and progressive-relapsing multiple sclerosis. Findings and caveats of the study: The five TRBV segments detected at higher frequency in patients than in controls included TRBV5-6, TRBV5-1 and TRBV20-1.

Unique molecular identifiers featured in each of the TCR beta cDNA libraries. With about 1 to 11 million T cells as the source, 450,000 to 600,000 cDNA molecules resulted. TCRdb reprocessed the PCR reads via MiXCR and lists one record per CDR3 protein. Counted here are some 700,000 distinct CDR3 sequences, 59% occurring once; the ten biggest clones make up over 9%. This clonotype was counted once. Its specificity is unknown. Germline V gene data show CDR1 as SGHRS and CDR2 as YFSETQ. This CDR3 is built from 16 residues. The sequenced sample consisted of blood. This rearrangement joins TRBV5-1 to TRBJ2-4, with 7 nucleotides matching TRBD2. Gene TRBJ2-7 matches the end of the DNA better, so the J call may be wrong. The clonotype was recovered from a girl aged 2-10 years with multiple sclerosis. The CDR3, as DNA: TGCGCCAGCAGAAGGCTAGCGGATGCCCTGTCCTACGAGCAGTACTTC. It specifies CASRRLADALSYEQYF.